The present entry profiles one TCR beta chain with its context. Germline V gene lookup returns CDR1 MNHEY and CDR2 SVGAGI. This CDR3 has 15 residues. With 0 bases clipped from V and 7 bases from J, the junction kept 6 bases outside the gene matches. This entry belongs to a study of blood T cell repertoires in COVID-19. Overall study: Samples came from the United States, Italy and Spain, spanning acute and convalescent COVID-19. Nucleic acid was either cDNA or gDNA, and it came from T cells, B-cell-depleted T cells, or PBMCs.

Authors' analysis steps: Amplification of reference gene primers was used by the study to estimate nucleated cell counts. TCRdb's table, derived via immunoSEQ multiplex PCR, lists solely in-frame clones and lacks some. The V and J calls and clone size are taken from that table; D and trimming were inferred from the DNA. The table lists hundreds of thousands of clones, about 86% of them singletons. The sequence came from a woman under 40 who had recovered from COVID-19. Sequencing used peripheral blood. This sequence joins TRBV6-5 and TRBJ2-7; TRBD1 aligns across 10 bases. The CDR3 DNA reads TGTGCCAGCAGTTACTCCGGGACAGGGGATTTGGAGCAGTACTTC. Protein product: CASSYSGTGDLEQYF.